The 32 T cell receptor beta chains listed next were all sequenced from one sample in a study of T cell repertoires in aging, cancer and after chemotherapy. Amplification of TCR beta used genomic DNA extracted from peripheral blood. TRB rearrangements spanning V, D and J were amplified using mixed TRB-A/B primers. TCRdb redid the calling of the multiplex PCR reads with MiXCR, one entry per CDR3 protein. Found here are under 7,000 distinct CDR3 sequences, around a fifth of them singletons; the top ten hold roughly 2.8%. What was sequenced was blood. The receptors were gathered from a human donor with a blood cancer.

This clonotype is medium-sized in the sample. V and J are TRBV6-1 and TRBJ2-2, with D tentatively TRBD1 (5 bases). There are 18 residues in the CDR3. CDR1 MNHNS and CDR2 SASEGT come from the germline V gene. Trimming removed 2 bases at V and 0 bases at J, with 16 bases between. This chain's CDR3 is CASSELDKGFANTGELFF. The CDR3 region has the DNA TGTGCCAGCAGTGAACTGGACAAGGGGTTCGCGAACACCGGGGAGCTGTTTTTT.

This clonotype has only a few counts. The chain carries TRBV20-1 and TRBJ1-4; 9 bases are a match to TRBD1. Trimming removed 6 bases from V and 14 bases from J; junction bases left unmatched: 7. Per germline, CDR1 DFQATT and CDR2 SNEGSKA (reference sequence). The CDR3 loop spans 11 amino acids. CDR3 in amino acids: CSARTGVGLFF. CDR3 sequence (DNA): TGCAGTGCAAGGACAGGGGTAGGGCTGTTTTTT.

Sample share makes this clonotype medium-sized. The J gene is TRBJ2-6, the V gene TRBV5-4; TRBD1 is a possible D gene (5 bases). Trimming took 0 bases from V and 0 from J, leaving 10 bases between them. Looked up from germline, CDR1 is SGHNT and CDR2 is YYREEE (reference sequence). This CDR3 has 17 residues. The CDR3 region is CASSLEQVGSGANVLTF. The CDR3 coding sequence is TGTGCCAGCAGCTTGGAACAGGTTGGCTCTGGGGCCAACGTCCTGACTTTC.

By frequency in the sample, this clonotype is medium-sized. The chain combines TRBV7-2 with TRBJ2-1; maybe TRBD2 (5 bases). This CDR3 is built from 15 residues. V was cut by 2 bases and J by 8 bases, with 16 bases left in between. The germline V gene has CDR1 SGHTA and CDR2 FQGNSA. CDR3 coding DNA: TGTGCCAGCAGCTTAAGCCTGACTGAGGGATATGAGCAGTTCTTC. This gives the protein CASSLSLTEGYEQFF.

In its sample, this clonotype is medium-sized (0.01 to 0.1%). The chain employs TRBV5-4 and TRBJ2-6, with 12 bases aligning to TRBD1. The CDR3 is 20 residues long. Trimming cost V 1 base and J 3 bases; bases outside gene matches: 11. Germline V gives CDR1 SGHNT, CDR2 YYREEE (reference sequence). CDR3 DNA sequence: TGTGCCAGCAGCTTGTGGTTACCGGGACAGGGGGCAGTTGGGGCCAACGTCCTGACTTTC. It codes for CASSLWLPGQGAVGANVLTF.

This clonotype is medium-sized (0.01 to 0.1%) within its sample. This CDR3 reads CASSYGTGFSGNTIYF. CDR3 bases: TGTGCCAGCAGTTACGGGACAGGCTTCTCTGGAAACACCATATATTTT. V gene TRBV6-5 combines with J gene TRBJ1-3, with TRBD1 matching over 8 bases. This CDR3 has 16 amino acids. Germline-derived CDR1 and CDR2 are MNHEY and SVGAGI. V dropped 2 bases and J dropped 0; count of bases not matched to a gene: 3.

V and J are TRBV11-2 and TRBJ1-2; 11 bases agree with TRBD1. The CDR3 runs to 17 residues. V lost 0 bases and J lost 4; bases outside the gene matches: 7. Germline CDR1 and CDR2: SGHAT and FQNNGV. The CDR3 reads CASSLDHRTGGGYGYTF. The DNA for the CDR3 is TGTGCCAGCAGCTTAGATCATCGGACAGGGGGCGGCTATGGCTACACCTTC.

The V gene is TRBV7-2, the J gene TRBJ2-3; TRBD1 might be the D (5 bases). Deletions cut 0 bases from V and 3 bases from J, with 16 bases between. Germline V gene data show CDR1 as SGHTA and CDR2 as FQGNSA. This CDR3 region has 17 residues. This CDR3 reads CASSLAGNRIRTDTQYF. In DNA, the CDR3 is TGTGCCAGCAGCTTAGCGGGGAACAGGATCAGGACAGATACGCAGTATTTT.

This clonotype has just a few counts. The chain links TRBV7-3 to TRBJ1-2, with TRBD1 matching 9 bases. The germline CDR1 and CDR2 sequences are SGHTA and FQGTGA. This CDR3 is 15 amino acids long. V lost 2 bases to trimming and J lost 5 bases; unmatched junction nucleotides: 6. CDR3 in DNA: TGTGCCAGCAGCTTAGGACAGGGGTCCCTGTATGGCTACACCTTC. Translated, it gives CASSLGQGSLYGYTF.

This clonotype was picked up a small number of times. J is TRBJ2-1 and V is TRBV5-4; 11 nucleotides align to TRBD2. Germline V gene sequence: CDR1 SGHNT, CDR2 YYREEE (reference sequence). The CDR3 covers 13 residues. Losses at the gene ends were 9 bases for V and 6 bases for J; bases not matched to a gene: 5. CDR3: CAILAGGTNEQFF. The CDR3 DNA reads TGTGCCATTCTAGCGGGAGGAACCAATGAGCAGTTCTTC. The full variable domain, its missing parts supplied by reference TRBV5-4 and TRBJ2-1, is ETGVTQSPTHLIKTRGQQVTLRCSSQSGHNTVSWYQQALGQGPQFIFQYYREEENGRGNFPPRFSGLQFPNYSSELNVNALELDDSALYLCAILAGGTNEQFFGPGTRLTVL.

This clonotype counts as medium-sized. The chain recombines TRBV6-5 with TRBJ2-1, with 12 bases matching TRBD2. V was pared by 6 bases and J by 6 bases, with 15 bases of the junction left unmatched. Germline V lookup: CDR1 MNHEY, CDR2 SVGAGI. This CDR3 comprises 18 residues. CDR3 sequence: CASSTLAGGTSIPNEQFF. The CDR3 DNA sequence: TGTGCCAGCAGCACACTAGCGGGAGGAACCTCAATCCCCAATGAGCAGTTCTTC.

By share of the sample, this clonotype is medium-sized. This rearrangement joins TRBV6-5 to TRBJ2-1, with 9 positions matching TRBD2. Germline CDR1 and CDR2: MNHEY and SVGAGI. Unmatched junction bases numbered 16, after V lost 5 bases and J lost 5 bases. The CDR3 extends over 18 amino acids. CDR3 DNA sequence: TGTGCCAGCAGTGGCGCGATACTAGCGGGTGGGAGTGACAATGAGCAGTTCTTC. As protein: CASSGAILAGGSDNEQFF.

In its sample, this clonotype is medium-sized (0.01 to 0.1%). The rearrangement joins TRBV13 to TRBJ1-2; 8 bases are shared with TRBD1. The germline gives CDR1 PRHDT, CDR2 FYEKMQ (reference sequence). This CDR3 comprises 14 residues. Trimming removed 2 bases from V and 4 bases from J; junction bases left unmatched: 3. The CDR3 is CASSLTGGGYGYTF. In DNA, the CDR3 is TGTGCCAGCAGCTTAACAGGGGGTGGCTATGGCTACACCTTC.

The chain is built from TRBV12-3 or TRBV12-4 and TRBJ1-1; D unresolved. The V end lost 9 bases, the J end lost 0 bases, and 8 bases lay between the germline ends. The CDR3 consists of 12 residues. The CDR3 protein is CASTPLNTEAFF. As DNA, the CDR3 is TGTGCCAGTACGCCGTTGAACACTGAAGCTTTCTTT.

In its sample, this clonotype ranks as medium-sized. The chain uses TRBV18 and TRBJ2-2; perhaps D is TRBD1 or TRBD2 (5 bases each). Trimming removed 3 bases from V and 0 bases from J, with 8 bases in between. The V gene's germline CDR1 is KGHSH and CDR2 LQKENI. The CDR3 loop spans 15 amino acids. The CDR3 DNA sequence: TGTGCCAGCTCACCGGGGACGGCGAACACCGGGGAGCTGTTTTTT. Its protein product is CASSPGTANTGELFF.

In its sample, this clonotype ranks as medium-sized. The chain has TRBV6-2 or TRBV6-3 and TRBJ2-1; 7 bases fit TRBD2. The germline gives CDR1 MNHEY, CDR2 SVGEGT. J gave up 7 bases and V 4 bases, and 10 bases lay outside the gene matches. The CDR3 runs to 15 residues. The CDR3 here is CASSSRGLEANEQFF. CDR3 coding DNA: TGTGCCAGCAGTTCCCGCGGACTAGAAGCGAATGAGCAGTTCTTC.

This clonotype is a singleton in its sample. The gene calls are TRBV7-3 and TRBJ2-1, with 7 bases lining up with TRBD2. In germline, CDR1 is SGHTA, CDR2 FQGTGA. The CDR3 is 15 amino acids. The junction had 8 bases not matched to a gene; V was cut back by 7 bases and J by 2 bases. In DNA form, the CDR3 reads TGTGCCAGCACCCTGGGGAGGGGTCCCTACAATGAGCAGTTCTTC. Amino acid sequence: CASTLGRGPYNEQFF.

This clonotype showed up just a few times. This chain links TRBV28 with TRBJ2-3; 10 bases match TRBD2. The CDR3 sequence is 18 residues long. The germline V gene encodes CDR1 MDHEN and CDR2 SYDVKM. J was trimmed by 2 bases and V by 4 bases; bases with no gene match: 12. The CDR3 here is CASSSPRGSGRVTDTQYF. The CDR3 coding sequence is TGTGCCAGCAGTTCCCCCCGGGGGAGCGGGAGGGTCACAGATACGCAGTATTTT.

In its sample, this clonotype ranks as medium-sized. The DNA for the CDR3 is TGTGCCAGCAGACTTAGTGGGGCGGGAGAATTAGATACGCAGTATTTT. Translating it yields CASRLSGAGELDTQYF. V is TRBV27 and J is TRBJ2-3; 7 bases align to TRBD2. Germline CDR1 is MNHEY and CDR2 is SMNVEV (reference sequence). The CDR3 extends over 16 amino acids. The V segment lost 6 bases and the J segment 5 bases; nucleotides outside the gene matches: 14.

By sample share, this clonotype is medium-sized. V gene TRBV6-2 or TRBV6-3 combines with J gene TRBJ2-3, with 14 bases aligning to TRBD2. This CDR3 is built from 18 residues. The germline CDR1 and CDR2 sequences are MNHEY and SVGEGT. J was trimmed by 4 bases and V by 2 bases; bases with no gene match: 8. CDR3 protein: CASSYAGLAGVNADTQYF. CDR3 bases: TGTGCCAGCAGTTACGCGGGACTAGCGGGAGTAAACGCAGATACGCAGTATTTT.

This clonotype was seen only a few times. The chain couples TRBV12-3 or TRBV12-4 to TRBJ2-3; 14 bases align to TRBD2. J lost 4 bases, V lost 10 bases, and 10 bases had no gene match. The CDR3 loop spans 16 amino acids. CDR3 in DNA: TGTGCCACCAACGGACTAGCGGGGGGCTCCGCAGATACGCAGTATTTT. Amino acid sequence: CATNGLAGGSADTQYF.

This clonotype is deemed medium-sized. The chain links TRBV27 to TRBJ1-5, with 11 nucleotides matching TRBD1. Germline CDR1 is MNHEY and CDR2 is SMNVEV (reference sequence). The CDR3 spans 17 residues. V lost 5 bases to trimming and J lost 6 bases; unmatched junction nucleotides: 12. CDR3 sequence (DNA): TGTGCCAGCAGTCCAACCGGACAGGGGGCGGTAGGTCAGCCCCAGCATTTT. Protein sequence: CASSPTGQGAVGQPQHF.

The chain uses TRBV5-1 and TRBJ1-4; 8 bases are a match to TRBD1. CDR1 is SGHRS and CDR2 is YFSETQ in the germline V gene. This CDR3 has 14 amino acids. The trim removed 4 bases at V and 8 bases at J, leaving 7 bases unmatched. The CDR3 DNA reads as TGCGCCAGCAGCGGACAGGGACCCAAGGAAAAACTGTTTTTT. Amino acid sequence: CASSGQGPKEKLFF.

This clonotype ranks as medium-sized. This chain links TRBV19 with TRBJ1-6, with TRBD1 matching over 7 bases. CDR3 length: 14 amino acids. V shed 7 bases and J 9 bases; nucleotides not matched to a gene: 9. Per the germline V gene, CDR1 is LNHDA and CDR2 is SQIVND (reference sequence). CDR3 protein: CASNVGDSRSPLHF. The CDR3 DNA is TGTGCCAGTAACGTTGGGGACAGTCGTTCACCCCTCCACTTT.

This clonotype appeared a few times. The gene calls are TRBV6-6 and TRBJ1-4; 7 bases are shared with TRBD1. V lost 5 bases, J lost 0 bases, and 6 bases stayed unmatched. Germline CDR1 reads MNHNY; CDR2 reads SVGAGI (reference sequence). CDR3 length: 16 residues. CDR3 protein: CASSPKTGATNEKLFF. CDR3 coding DNA: TGTGCCAGCAGTCCCAAAACAGGGGCAACTAATGAAAAACTGTTTTTT.

The rearrangement links TRBV19 to TRBJ1-2; 7 positions match TRBD1. V was clipped by 3 bases and J by 1 base; unmatched bases: 8. Germline V gene sequence: CDR1 LNHDA, CDR2 SQIVND (reference sequence). This CDR3 is built from 16 residues. CDR3 nucleotide sequence: TGTGCCAGTAGTATGCGACTCCGGGACAGTAACTATGGCTACACCTTC. Translation gives CASSMRLRDSNYGYTF.

Judged by abundance, this clonotype is medium-sized. This chain links TRBV19 with TRBJ2-3, with a weak D call TRBD1 (6 bases). Germline CDR1 reads LNHDA; CDR2 reads SQIVND (reference sequence). This CDR3 has 17 amino acids. V lost 1 base and J 2 bases, leaving 16 bases between the germline ends. The CDR3 loop is CASSIGLTGPFTDTQYF. The CDR3 bases are TGTGCCAGTAGTATAGGTTTGACAGGTCCCTTCACAGATACGCAGTATTTT.

This clonotype is judged medium-sized (0.01 to 0.1%). This chain connects TRBV6-5 to TRBJ2-3; no firm D call. Between the trimmed V and J ends, which lost 8 bases and 1 base, there was a span of 7 bases. Germline V CDR1 and CDR2: MNHEY, SVGAGI. This CDR3 contains 12 residues. CDR3 in amino acids: CASGGGTDTQYF. DNA of the CDR3: TGTGCCAGCGGTGGGGGCACAGATACGCAGTATTTT.

This chain uses TRBV5-4 with TRBJ2-5, with TRBD2 matching 9 bases. J gave up 5 bases and V 4 bases, and 12 bases lay outside the gene matches. Germline CDR1 reads SGHNT; CDR2 reads YYREEE (reference sequence). CDR3 length: 16 residues. The CDR3 DNA is TGTGCCAGCAGCCCCCTAGCGGGGAATTTGGTGGAGACCCAGTACTTC. Protein sequence: CASSPLAGNLVETQYF.

V usage is TRBV28 and J usage is TRBJ2-7; D is perhaps TRBD1 (5 bases). Germline loops: CDR1 MDHEN, CDR2 SYDVKM. The CDR3 length is 13 residues. Trimming took off 2 bases at V and 6 bases at J, with 11 bases between the two ends. The CDR3 is CASSLGQGGEQYF. The DNA of the CDR3 is TGTGCCAGCAGTTTAGGCCAGGGCGGCGAGCAGTACTTC.

The V call is TRBV7-9, the J call TRBJ2-7, with 7 bases identical to TRBD1. V dropped 5 bases and J dropped 2; count of bases not matched to a gene: 9. From germline, CDR1 is SEHNR and CDR2 FQNEAQ (reference sequence). This CDR3 spans 15 amino acids. This chain's CDR3 is CASSLVGGRTYEQYF. The CDR3 DNA sequence: TGTGCCAGCAGCCTCGTAGGGGGCAGGACCTACGAGCAGTACTTC. The variable domain in full, with the rest retrieved from reference TRBV7-9 and TRBJ2-7, is DTGVSQNPRHKITKRGQNVTFRCDPISEHNRLYWYRQTLGQGPEFLTYFQNEAQLEKSRLLSDRFSAERPKGSFSTLEIQRTEQGDSAMYLCASSLVGGRTYEQYFGPGTRLTVT.

In this sample, this clonotype is large. The chain is built from TRBV19 and TRBJ2-3, with 8 bases fitting TRBD2. This CDR3 region has 15 residues. CDR1 and CDR2 (germline): LNHDA, SQIVND (reference sequence). The trim removed 3 bases at V and 3 bases at J, leaving 5 bases unmatched. CDR3 loop: CASSISGGTTDTQYF. CDR3 bases: TGTGCCAGTAGTATCAGCGGGGGAACGACAGATACGCAGTATTTT.